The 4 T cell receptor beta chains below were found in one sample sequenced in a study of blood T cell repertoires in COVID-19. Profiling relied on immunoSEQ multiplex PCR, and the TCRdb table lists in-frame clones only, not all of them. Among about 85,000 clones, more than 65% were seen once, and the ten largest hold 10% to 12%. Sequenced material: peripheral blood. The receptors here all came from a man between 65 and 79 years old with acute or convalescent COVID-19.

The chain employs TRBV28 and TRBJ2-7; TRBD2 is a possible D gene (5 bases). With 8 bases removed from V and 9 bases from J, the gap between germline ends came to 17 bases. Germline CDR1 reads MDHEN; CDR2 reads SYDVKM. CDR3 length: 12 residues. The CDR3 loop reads CASARSIRGQYF. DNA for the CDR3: TGTGCCAGCGCCCGGAGTATCCGGGGGCAGTACTTC.

This CDR3 reads CASWPNPGNTEAFF. DNA for the CDR3: TGTGCCAGCTGGCCGAACCCGGGGAACACTGAAGCTTTCTTT. The chain carries TRBV9 and TRBJ1-1; D not certain. This CDR3 is 14 amino acids long. In germline, CDR1 is SGDLS, CDR2 YYNGEE. Trimming removed 7 bases from V and 1 base from J, with 14 bases in between.

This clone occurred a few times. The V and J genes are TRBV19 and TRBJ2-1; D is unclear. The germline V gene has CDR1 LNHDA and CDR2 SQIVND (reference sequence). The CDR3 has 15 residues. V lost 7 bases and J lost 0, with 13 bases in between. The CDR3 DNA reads TGTGCCAGTACCAATAGTCTGAGCTCCTACAATGAGCAGTTCTTC. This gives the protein CASTNSLSSYNEQFF.

The CDR3: CASRGTETLNTGELFF. CDR3 DNA sequence: TGTGCCAGCAGGGGGACAGAGACCTTAAACACCGGGGAGCTGTTTTTT. The rearrangement uses TRBV28 and TRBJ2-2, with 7 bases lining up with TRBD1. V was pared by 6 bases and J by 2 bases, with 9 bases of the junction left unmatched. CDR1 and CDR2 from the germline V gene are MDHEN and SYDVKM. This CDR3 comprises 16 residues.